These 6 T cell receptor beta chains originate from one sample sequenced in a study of CD8 T cells in ankylosing spondylitis (dated by TCRdb to the late 2010s). Library construction relied on 5' RACE. For sequencing, an Illumina HiSeq 2500 was employed. Clones were called with MiXCR by TCRdb after fastp trimmed the public reads at Q25, and only in-frame beta chains were retained. CDR3 protein sequences are deduplicated, and each keeps its most common genes and DNA. The sample contains about 160,000 distinct CDR3 sequences, under 45% of them found a single time. The ten largest make up 13% to 15% of the sample. Sample: synovial fluid, either unsorted or a sorted T cell fraction (not recorded which). These receptors all come from a male donor with ankylosing spondylitis.

The chain links TRBV11-2 to TRBJ2-3; no clear D. V was shortened by 7 bases and J by 2 bases, with 10 bases between the two germline ends. Per germline, CDR1 SGHAT and CDR2 FQNNGV. The CDR3 totals 13 residues. The CDR3 sequence: CASNKRITDTQYF. The CDR3 DNA reads as TGTGCCAGCAATAAACGTATCACAGATACGCAGTATTTT.

This clonotype was seen a handful of times. The V gene is TRBV29-1, the J gene TRBJ1-4; possible D gene TRBD1, 5 bases. There are 14 residues in the CDR3. Per germline, CDR1 SQVTM and CDR2 ANQGSEA. Trimming took off 5 bases at V and 3 bases at J, with 13 bases between the two ends. As DNA, the CDR3 is TGCAGCGTTCAACCCAGGGCCTCTAATGAAAAACTGTTTTTT. The encoded protein is CSVQPRASNEKLFF. The complete variable domain, with remaining parts taken from reference TRBV29-1 and TRBJ1-4, reads SAVISQKPSRDICQRGTSLTIQCQVDSQVTMMFWYRQQPGQSLTLIATANQGSEATYESGFVIDKFPISRPNLTFSTLTVSNMSPEDSSIYLCSVQPRASNEKLFFGSGTQLSVL.

This sequence joins TRBV20-1 and TRBJ1-6, with D unclear. This CDR3 is 16 amino acids long. Germline loops: CDR1 DFQATT, CDR2 SNEGSKA (reference sequence). V lost 6 bases and J 5 bases, leaving 20 bases between the germline ends. DNA for the CDR3: TGCAGTGCCGCTAGGTTTGGGGAGGGTGATAATTCACCCCTCCACTTT. Amino acids: CSAARFGEGDNSPLHF.

The V and J genes are TRBV12-3 or TRBV12-4 and TRBJ2-7; 7 bases map to TRBD2. The ends lost 6 bases at V and 4 bases at J; junction bases unmatched: 15. The CDR3 has 16 residues. CDR3 residues: CASSYSGASGFYEQYF. The CDR3 DNA follows: TGTGCCAGCAGCTACAGCGGGGCTTCGGGGTTTTACGAGCAGTACTTC.

The chain employs TRBV12-3 or TRBV12-4 and TRBJ1-1; TRBD1 might be the D (5 bases). Trimming shortened V by 3 bases and J by 1 base, and 21 bases separated the two germline ends. The CDR3 is 18 amino acids. CDR3 region: CASSFGPWGGKQNTEAFF. CDR3 nucleotides: TGTGCCAGCAGTTTTGGACCTTGGGGCGGGAAACAGAACACTGAAGCTTTCTTT.

J is TRBJ2-5 and V is TRBV28; D may match TRBD1 or TRBD2 (6 bases each). Trimming took 8 bases from V and 5 from J, leaving 12 bases between them. Germline CDR1 and CDR2: MDHEN and SYDVKM. The CDR3 sequence is 12 residues long. CDR3 amino acids: CASAGHWETQYF. As DNA, the CDR3 is TGTGCCAGCGCGGGACATTGGGAGACCCAGTACTTC.